This T cell receptor (beta chain) is drawn from a study of blood T cell repertoires in COVID-19. Study-level information: There were acute and convalescent COVID-19 samples, and they came from the United States, Italy and Spain.

Patients at the Seattle site were enrolled during active infection and followed longitudinally. In the source study's methods: Nucleated cell counts were estimated from reference gene primer amplification. This table comes from immunoSEQ multiplex PCR, and its TCRdb copy is limited to in-frame clones, with some not included. V and J calls and clone size are as listed in that table; D and trimming were resolved from the DNA. The sample lists 55,000 or so clones, 65% to 80% seen once, with roughly a fifth in the top ten. With 2 bases clipped from V and 4 bases from J, the junction kept 5 bases outside the gene matches. CDR1 SEHNR and CDR2 FQNEAQ come from the germline V gene (reference sequence). CDR3 length: 16 amino acids.

Input material: peripheral blood. The chain carries TRBV7-9 and TRBJ2-1; 10 nucleotides match TRBD2. This clonotype was sampled from a man aged 25 to 40 with COVID-19, enrolled during active disease. CDR3: CASSLKAGGPYNEQFF. For the CDR3, the DNA is TGTGCCAGCAGCTTAAAAGCGGGAGGGCCGTACAATGAGCAGTTCTTC. The full variable domain, with the rest looked up from reference TRBV7-9 and TRBJ2-1, is DTGVSQNPRHKITKRGQNVTFRCDPISEHNRLYWYRQTLGQGPEFLTYFQNEAQLEKSRLLSDRFSAERPKGSFSTLEIQRTEQGDSAMYLCASSLKAGGPYNEQFFGPGTRLTVL.